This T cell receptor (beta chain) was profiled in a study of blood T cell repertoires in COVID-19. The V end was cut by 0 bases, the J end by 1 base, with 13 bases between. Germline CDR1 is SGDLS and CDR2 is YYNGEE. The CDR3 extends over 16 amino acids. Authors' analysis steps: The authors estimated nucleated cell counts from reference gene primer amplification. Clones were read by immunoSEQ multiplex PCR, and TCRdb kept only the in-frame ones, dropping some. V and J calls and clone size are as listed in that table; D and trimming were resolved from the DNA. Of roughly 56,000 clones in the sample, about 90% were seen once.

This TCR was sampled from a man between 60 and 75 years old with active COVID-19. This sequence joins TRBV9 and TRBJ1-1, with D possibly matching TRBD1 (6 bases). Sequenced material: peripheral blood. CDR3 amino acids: CASSVDGGPRNTEAFF. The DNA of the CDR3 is TGTGCCAGCAGCGTAGATGGGGGCCCGCGGAACACTGAAGCTTTCTTT.